These 18 T cell receptor beta chains came from one sample sequenced in a study of a mutant IDH1 vaccine in newly diagnosed glioma. No antigen has been identified for these receptors. The method was immunoSEQ multiplex PCR; TCRdb's version includes in-frame clones alone and lacks a portion of them. Among around 31,000 clones listed, around 73% were seen once. Stated time point: week 35, safety follow-up. Every vaccine dose comprised 300 ug of mutant IDH1 20-mer peptide plus topical imiquimod. Here the sequenced sample was PBMCs, taken from a glioma patient whose treatment included an IDH1 peptide vaccine. Receptors were obtained from a woman aged 40 to 50 with glioma.

The CDR3 region is CASSPRYRGEDIQYF. In DNA form, the CDR3 reads TGCGCCAGCAGCCCCCGCTACAGGGGGGAAGACATTCAGTACTTC. The J gene is TRBJ2-4, the V gene TRBV4-1, with TRBD1 identical over 8 bases. The J segment lost 8 bases and the V segment lost 4 bases, leaving 10 bases of the junction unmatched. Germline V gene sequence: CDR1 MGHRA, CDR2 YSYEKL. The CDR3 extends over 15 amino acids.

J is TRBJ1-1 and V is TRBV18; 8 bases agree with TRBD1. Looked up from germline, CDR1 is KGHSH and CDR2 is LQKENI. There are 16 residues in the CDR3. J lost 1 base, V lost 3 bases, and 7 bases had no gene match. The CDR3: CASSPQGAGTNTEAFF. CDR3 DNA: TGTGCCAGCTCACCCCAGGGGGCAGGGACGAACACTGAAGCTTTCTTT.

This clone was observed once. The V call is TRBV20-1, the J call TRBJ2-7; 7 bases match TRBD1. CDR1 DFQATT and CDR2 SNEGSKA come from the germline V gene (reference sequence). The CDR3 is 11 residues long. Trimming took 5 bases from V and 10 from J; bases not matched to a gene: 8. The CDR3 here is CSAPGTDLQYF. In DNA form, the CDR3 reads TGCAGTGCTCCGGGGACAGACCTTCAGTACTTC.

This chain links TRBV5-6 with TRBJ1-2; D uncertain. Germline V gene sequence: CDR1 SGHDT, CDR2 YYEEEE. V gave up 4 bases and J gave up 6 bases, with 10 bases separating them. This CDR3 has 12 residues. CDR3 protein: CASSGQRDGYTF. The CDR3 nucleotides are TGTGCCAGCAGCGGGCAGAGGGATGGCTACACCTTC.

The chain has TRBV25-1 and TRBJ2-7; D is undetermined. Germline loops: CDR1 MGHDK, CDR2 SYGVNS. Trimming took 4 bases from V and 3 from J, leaving 4 bases between them. The CDR3 length is 11 residues. This CDR3 reads CASSGGYEQYF. In nucleotides, the CDR3 is TGTGCCAGCAGTGGAGGCTACGAGCAGTACTTC.

As DNA, the CDR3 is TGTGCCAGCAGCTCCGGGGGTGTAGAGGAAAAACTGTTTTTT. Its translation is CASSSGGVEEKLFF. The chain combines TRBV6-5 with TRBJ1-4; possible D gene TRBD1, 5 bases. With 6 bases removed from V and 8 bases from J, the gap between germline ends came to 16 bases. Germline V gives CDR1 MNHEY, CDR2 SVGAGI. This CDR3 has 14 residues.

V usage is TRBV30 and J usage is TRBJ2-7; 10 positions match TRBD1. The CDR3 is 14 residues long. J was trimmed by 3 bases and V by 2 bases; bases with no gene match: 4. Germline CDR1 is GTSNPN and CDR2 is SVGIG (reference sequence). CDR3 sequence: CAWSRGTGVYEQYF. The CDR3 DNA reads TGTGCCTGGAGTAGGGGGACAGGGGTCTACGAGCAGTACTTC.

The table lists this clone with a count of one. The chain recombines TRBV20-1 with TRBJ2-1; D remains ambiguous. The germline V gene encodes CDR1 DFQATT and CDR2 SNEGSKA (reference sequence). The CDR3 spans 11 residues. V lost 2 bases and J 10 bases, leaving 9 bases between the germline ends. DNA for the CDR3: TGCAGTGCTAGATCGGACGGAGAGCAGTTCTTC. Amino acids: CSARSDGEQFF.

In its sample, this clone was seen once. The CDR3 loop reads CASRPPRGTGGWQPQHF. CDR3 coding DNA: TGTGCCAGTCGCCCACCTCGCGGGACAGGGGGCTGGCAGCCCCAGCATTTT. V gene TRBV19 combines with J gene TRBJ1-5; 12 bases map to TRBD1. J was trimmed by 7 bases and V by 8 bases; bases with no gene match: 15. CDR1 and CDR2 from the germline V gene are LNHDA and SQIVND (reference sequence). The CDR3 is made up of 17 amino acids.

V gene TRBV19 combines with J gene TRBJ2-3; the D gene could be TRBD1 or TRBD2 (6 bases each). V was cut by 3 bases and J by 4 bases, with 17 bases left in between. CDR3 size: 16 residues. The V gene's germline CDR1 is LNHDA and CDR2 SQIVND (reference sequence). The CDR3 DNA reads TGTGCCAGTAGTATTCTCGGCTTGGGGGGCCCAGATACGCAGTATTTT. This gives the protein CASSILGLGGPDTQYF.

CDR3 sequence reads: CASSSRGLKETQYF. The CDR3, as DNA: TGCGCCAGCAGCTCCCGGGGCCTAAAAGAGACCCAGTACTTC. This chain links TRBV5-1 with TRBJ2-5; D may correspond to TRBD1 or TRBD2 (5 bases each). Germline V gene data show CDR1 as SGHRS and CDR2 as YFSETQ. The CDR3 has 14 amino acids. With 3 bases removed from V and 3 bases from J, the gap between germline ends came to 12 bases. The full variable domain, with the rest looked up from reference TRBV5-1 and TRBJ2-5, is KAGVTQTPRYLIKTRGQQVTLSCSPISGHRSVSWYQQTPGQGLQFLFEYFSETQRNKGNFPGRFSGRQFSNSRSEMNVSTLELGDSALYLCASSSRGLKETQYFGPGTRLLVL.

This clone was found once. The rearrangement uses TRBV15 and TRBJ1-1; TRBD1 aligns across 9 bases. This CDR3 is 17 amino acids long. From germline, CDR1 is LNHNV and CDR2 YYDKDF (reference sequence). V was clipped by 5 bases and J by 4 bases; unmatched bases: 14. CDR3 sequence: CATSGGDREIVGTEAFF. In DNA form, the CDR3 reads TGTGCCACCAGCGGGGGGGACAGGGAAATAGTTGGCACTGAAGCTTTCTTT.

Regarding this clone: One end of the junction fails to match germline, which may point to a read error. The gene calls are TRBV7-8 and TRBJ2-5; TRBD2 matches at 7 bases. The length of the CDR3 is 16 residues. In germline, CDR1 is SGHVS, CDR2 FQNEAQ. This CDR3 is CASRLGLSGAQETQYF. CDR3 bases: TGTGCCAGCAGGTTAGGTTTAAGCGGGGCCCAAGAGACCCAGTACTTC.

This sequence joins TRBV6-6 and TRBJ2-7; D is unclear. The CDR3 length is 14 residues. CDR1 is MNHNY, CDR2 SVGAGI, per germline (reference sequence). The V gene lost 6 bases and the J gene lost 5 bases, with 17 bases spanning the gap. The CDR3 DNA is TGTGCCAGCAGGACTCGGCACGGTAGAGACGAGCAGTACTTC. This translates into CASRTRHGRDEQYF.

This chain connects TRBV5-1 to TRBJ1-3; D not resolved. Trimming pared 1 base from V and 3 bases from J, leaving 5 bases between. Germline lookup yields CDR1 SGHRS and CDR2 YFSETQ. The CDR3 runs to 13 residues. The CDR3 loop is CASSLQGGNTIYF. The DNA for the CDR3 is TGCGCCAGCAGCTTGCAAGGTGGAAACACCATATATTTT.

V is TRBV11-2 and J is TRBJ2-7, with 11 bases aligning to TRBD2. The CDR3 has 15 residues. Germline V gives CDR1 SGHAT, CDR2 FQNNGV. With 6 bases clipped from V and 6 bases from J, the junction kept 10 bases outside the gene matches. The CDR3 DNA reads as TGTGCCAGCAGTCTTACTAGCGGGGGCCCCCGCGAGCAGTACTTC. The encoded protein is CASSLTSGGPREQYF.

This rearrangement joins TRBV7-2 to TRBJ2-7, with D hard to call. V lost 3 bases, J lost 6 bases, and 9 bases lay in between. CDR3 length: 12 residues. Germline values: CDR1 SGHTA, CDR2 FQGNSA. The CDR3 sequence is CASSFPPGEQYF. The CDR3 DNA reads as TGTGCCAGCAGCTTCCCTCCGGGCGAGCAGTACTTC.

This clone appeared a few times. The V and J genes are TRBV10-3 and TRBJ1-2; D might be TRBD1 (5 bases). CDR1 and CDR2 from the germline V gene are ENHRY and SYGVKD. The CDR3 has 12 amino acids. Trimming stripped 6 bases from V and 5 bases from J, with 10 bases between. In nucleotides, the CDR3 is TGTGCCATCAGCGGGACGGATTATGGCTACACCTTC. This gives the protein CAISGTDYGYTF.